The TCR beta chain under discussion was sequenced for a study of response to subunit inactivated influenza vaccine. Study observations and caveats: Authors suggested each seasonal flu vaccination may recruit only limited numbers of new T cells.

V lost 2 bases and J lost 10, with 8 bases in between. Germline CDR1 reads LNHNV; CDR2 reads YYDKDF (reference sequence). The CDR3 spans 11 residues. This clonotype was picked up a small number of times. No antigen is known for it. TCRdb re-called the RT-PCR reads through MiXCR, storing one row per CDR3 protein. The sample includes 500,000 to 600,000 distinct CDR3 sequences, about 15% of them seen just once. The sample in question was PBMCs from blood, obtained about 12 days after vaccination. The chain is built from TRBV15 and TRBJ1-2; no clear D. The clonotype comes from a man aged 50 to 60 who received an inactivated influenza vaccine. This CDR3 is CATSRSNDYTF. CDR3 in DNA: TGTGCCACCAGCAGAAGTAACGACTACACCTTC.